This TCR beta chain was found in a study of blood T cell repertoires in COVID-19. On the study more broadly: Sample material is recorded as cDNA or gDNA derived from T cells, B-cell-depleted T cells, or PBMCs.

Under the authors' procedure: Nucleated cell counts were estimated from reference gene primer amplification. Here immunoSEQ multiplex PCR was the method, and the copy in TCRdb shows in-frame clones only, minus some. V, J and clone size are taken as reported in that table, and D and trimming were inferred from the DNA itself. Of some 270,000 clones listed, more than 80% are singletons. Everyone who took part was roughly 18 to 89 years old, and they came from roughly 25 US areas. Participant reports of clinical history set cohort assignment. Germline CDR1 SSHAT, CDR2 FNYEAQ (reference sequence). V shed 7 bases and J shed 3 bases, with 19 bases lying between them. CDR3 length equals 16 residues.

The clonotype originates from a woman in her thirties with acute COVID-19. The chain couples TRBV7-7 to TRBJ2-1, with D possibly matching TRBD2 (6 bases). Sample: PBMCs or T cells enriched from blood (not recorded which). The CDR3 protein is CASNGGRGGHYNEQFF. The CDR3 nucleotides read TGTGCCAGCAACGGGGGTAGGGGAGGCCACTACAATGAGCAGTTCTTC. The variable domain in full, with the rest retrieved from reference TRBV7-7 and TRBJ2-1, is GAGVSQSPRYKVTKRGQDVTLRCDPISSHATLYWYQQALGQGPEFLTYFNYEAQPDKSGLPSDRFSAERPEGSISTLTIQRTEQRDSAMYRCASNGGRGGHYNEQFFGPGTRLTVL.